The clone carrying this T cell receptor (beta chain) was counted only a few times. Assay: immunoSEQ multiplex PCR; the TCRdb copy retains only in-frame clones and omits some. Found here are approximately 110,000 clones, approximately 70% of them singletons; the top ten hold roughly 6.2%. This entry belongs to a study of blood T cell repertoires in COVID-19. The CDR3 has 11 residues. In germline, CDR1 is DFQATT, CDR2 SNEGSKA (reference sequence). Sequenced: peripheral blood. The origin of this receptor is an elderly man with acute or convalescent COVID-19. The V gene is TRBV20-1, the J gene TRBJ1-2; 8 positions match TRBD1. The CDR3 reads CSTGDGSGYTF. In nucleotides, the CDR3 is TGCTCGACAGGGGACGGTTCGGGCTACACCTTC.